This TCR beta chain was recovered during a study of blood T cell repertoires in COVID-19. On the study more broadly: Donors in the United States, Italy and Spain gave samples during acute or convalescent COVID-19. Sample material is recorded as cDNA or gDNA derived from T cells, B-cell-depleted T cells, or PBMCs.

Participant reports of clinical history set cohort assignment. Individuals in the exposed group had encountered a COVID-19 case within 2 weeks preceding study entry. The germline V and J ends were trimmed by 8 bases and 3 bases, with 11 bases remaining between them. This CDR3 spans 13 amino acids. Germline CDR1 reads SNHLY; CDR2 reads FYNNEI. Clones were read by immunoSEQ multiplex PCR, and TCRdb kept only the in-frame ones, dropping some. The top ten clones hold 0.85% to 0.9% of a sample with around 250,000 clones, approximately 90% of them seen once. The clonotype was recovered from a man aged 50-59 years who had been exposed to COVID-19. The rearrangement links TRBV2 to TRBJ1-5; no definite D call. The material sequenced was PBMCs or T cells enriched from blood (not recorded which). CDR3 residues: CASRRSNNQPQHF. The CDR3 DNA reads as TGTGCCAGCCGGCGGAGTAACAATCAGCCCCAGCATTTT.